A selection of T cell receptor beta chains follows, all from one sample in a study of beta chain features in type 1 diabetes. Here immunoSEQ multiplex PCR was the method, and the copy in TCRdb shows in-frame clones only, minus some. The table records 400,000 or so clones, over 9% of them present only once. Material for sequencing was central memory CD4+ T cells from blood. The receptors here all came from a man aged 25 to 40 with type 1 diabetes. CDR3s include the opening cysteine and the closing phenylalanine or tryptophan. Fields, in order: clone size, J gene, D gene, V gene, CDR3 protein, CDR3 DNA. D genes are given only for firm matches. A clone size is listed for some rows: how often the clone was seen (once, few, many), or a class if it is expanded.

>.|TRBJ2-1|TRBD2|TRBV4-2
CASSQAGTSGYNEQFF
TGTGCCAGCAGCCAAGCGGGGACTAGCGGTTACAATGAGCAGTTCTTC
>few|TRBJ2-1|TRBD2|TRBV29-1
CSVDSLAVYNEQFF
TGCAGCGTTGATAGCCTAGCGGTATACAATGAGCAGTTCTTC
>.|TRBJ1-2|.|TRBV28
CASSLRPPSLNYGYTF
TGTGCCAGCAGTTTAAGACCCCCCAGCCTAAACTATGGCTACACCTTC
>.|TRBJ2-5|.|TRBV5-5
CASSLFGPRNYQETQYF
TGTGCCAGCAGCTTGTTTGGACCGAGAAACTACCAAGAGACCCAGTACTTC
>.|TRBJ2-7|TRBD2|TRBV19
CASSILAGAGRAYEQYF
TGTGCCAGTAGTATATTAGCGGGAGCGGGACGGGCCTACGAGCAGTACTTC
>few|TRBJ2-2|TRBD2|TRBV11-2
CASSLAAGVPGELFF
TGTGCCAGCAGCTTAGCGGCGGGAGTTCCCGGGGAGCTGTTTTTT
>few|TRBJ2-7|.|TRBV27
CASSPRRTSYEQYF
TGTGCCAGCAGCCCTAGACGGACCTCCTACGAGCAGTACTTC
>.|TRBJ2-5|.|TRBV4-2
CASSQDGSNRGETQYF
TGTGCCAGCAGCCAAGATGGGTCCAACCGTGGGGAGACCCAGTACTTC
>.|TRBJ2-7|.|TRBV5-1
CASSLQGPSYEQYF
TGCGCCAGCAGCTTACAGGGTCCATCCTACGAGCAGTACTTC
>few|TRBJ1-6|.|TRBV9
CASSPLQGNSPLHF
TGTGCCAGCAGCCCCCTACAGGGAAATTCACCCCTCCACTTT
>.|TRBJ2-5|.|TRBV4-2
CASSQDGKRETQYF
TGTGCCAGCAGCCAAGATGGGAAGCGGGAGACCCAGTACTTC
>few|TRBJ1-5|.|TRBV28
CASTGTLDTRNQPQHF
TGTGCCAGCACGGGGACACTCGATACACGCAATCAGCCCCAGCATTTT
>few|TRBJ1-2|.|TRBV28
CASSGGYGYTF
TGTGCCAGCAGTGGGGGGTACGGCTACACCTTC
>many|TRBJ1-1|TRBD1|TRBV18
CASSPTLTGTMNTEAFF
TGTGCCAGCTCACCAACTCTGACAGGGACAATGAACACTGAAGCTTTCTTT
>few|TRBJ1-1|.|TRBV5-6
CASSFPENTEAFF
TGTGCCAGCAGCTTCCCAGAGAACACTGAAGCTTTCTTT
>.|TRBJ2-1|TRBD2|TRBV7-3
CASSLLAGKGNEQFF
TGTGCCAGCAGCTTACTAGCGGGAAAGGGGAATGAGCAGTTCTTC
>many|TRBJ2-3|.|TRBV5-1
CASSSTHAQYF
TGCGCCAGCAGCAGTACGCACGCGCAGTATTTT
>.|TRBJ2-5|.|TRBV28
CASSLRQDETQYF
TGTGCCAGCAGTTTAAGACAGGATGAGACCCAGTACTTC
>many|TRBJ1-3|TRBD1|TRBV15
CATSRRTGGNPGNTIYF
TGTGCCACCAGCAGAAGGACAGGGGGCAACCCTGGAAACACCATATATTTT
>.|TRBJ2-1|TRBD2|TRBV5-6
CASSLFLLAGGRGYNEQFF
TGTGCCAGCAGCTTGTTTCTCCTAGCGGGAGGCCGCGGCTACAATGAGCAGTTCTTC
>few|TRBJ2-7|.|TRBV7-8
CASSRRDSTTYEQYF
TGTGCCAGCAGCCGGCGGGACTCCACTACCTACGAGCAGTACTTC
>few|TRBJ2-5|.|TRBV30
CAAMPSETQYF
TGTGCGGCCATGCCCAGCGAGACCCAGTACTTC
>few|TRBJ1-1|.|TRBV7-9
CASSPGLLEAFF
TGTGCCAGCAGCCCAGGGCTCCTTGAAGCTTTCTTT
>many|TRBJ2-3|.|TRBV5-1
CASSLVGGSTDTQYF
TGTGCCAGCAGCTTGGTTGGCGGGAGCACAGATACGCAGTATTTT
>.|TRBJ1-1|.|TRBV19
CASSTTDLNTEAFF
TGTGCCAGTAGTACGACCGATCTGAACACTGAAGCTTTCTTT
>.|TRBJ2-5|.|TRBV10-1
CASSESGAGRKTQYF
TGCGCCAGCAGTGAGTCGGGGGCAGGGCGGAAGACCCAGTACTTC
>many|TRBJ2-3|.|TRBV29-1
CSVEVTDTQYF
TGCAGCGTTGAAGTAACAGATACGCAGTATTTT
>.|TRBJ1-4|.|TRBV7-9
CASSLVSGATNEKLFF
TGTGCCAGCAGCTTAGTTTCAGGGGCTACTAATGAAAAACTGTTTTTT
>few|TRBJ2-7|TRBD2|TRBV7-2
CASSLGQAGGTGYEQYF
TGTGCCAGCAGCTTAGGGCAGGCGGGAGGGACCGGCTACGAGCAGTACTTC
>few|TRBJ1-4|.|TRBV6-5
CASSYSAGRDEKLFF
TGTGCCAGCAGTTACTCGGCAGGGAGGGATGAAAAACTGTTTTTT
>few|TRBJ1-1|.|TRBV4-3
CASSQVPTGHSEAFF
TGCGCCAGCAGCCAAGTTCCCACAGGCCACTCTGAAGCTTTCTTT
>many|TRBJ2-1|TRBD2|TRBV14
CASSRIAGGPFDEQFF
TGTGCCAGCAGCCGAATAGCGGGAGGGCCCTTCGATGAGCAGTTCTTC
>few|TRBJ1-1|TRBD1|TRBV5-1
CASGSTGLNTEAFF
TGCGCCAGCGGGTCGACAGGGTTGAACACTGAAGCTTTCTTT
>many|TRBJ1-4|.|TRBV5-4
CASSPLGPENEKLFF
TGTGCCAGCAGCCCCCTCGGGCCTGAAAATGAAAAACTGTTTTTT
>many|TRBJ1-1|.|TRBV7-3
CASSSLGGSTEAFF
TGTGCCAGCAGCTCGTTAGGGGGAAGCACTGAAGCTTTCTTT
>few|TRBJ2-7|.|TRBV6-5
CASSYSAGFGSYEQYF
TGTGCCAGCAGTTACTCGGCCGGGTTTGGCTCCTACGAGCAGTACTTC